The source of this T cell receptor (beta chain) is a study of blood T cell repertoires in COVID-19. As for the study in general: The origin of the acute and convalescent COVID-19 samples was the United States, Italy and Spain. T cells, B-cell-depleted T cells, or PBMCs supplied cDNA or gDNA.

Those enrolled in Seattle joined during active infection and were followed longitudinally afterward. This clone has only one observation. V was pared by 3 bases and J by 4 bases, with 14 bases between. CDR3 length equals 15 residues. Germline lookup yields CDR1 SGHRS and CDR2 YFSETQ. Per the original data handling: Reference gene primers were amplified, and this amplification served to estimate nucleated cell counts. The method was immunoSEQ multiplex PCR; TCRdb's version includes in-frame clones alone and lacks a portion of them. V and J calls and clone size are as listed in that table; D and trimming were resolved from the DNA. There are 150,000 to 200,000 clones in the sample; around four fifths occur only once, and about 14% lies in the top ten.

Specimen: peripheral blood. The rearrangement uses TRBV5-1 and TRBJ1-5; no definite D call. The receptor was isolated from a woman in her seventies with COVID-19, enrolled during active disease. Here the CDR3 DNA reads TGCGCCAGCAGCTGGGGAGAAGTGGGTAATCAGCCCCAGCATTTT. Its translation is CASSWGEVGNQPQHF.